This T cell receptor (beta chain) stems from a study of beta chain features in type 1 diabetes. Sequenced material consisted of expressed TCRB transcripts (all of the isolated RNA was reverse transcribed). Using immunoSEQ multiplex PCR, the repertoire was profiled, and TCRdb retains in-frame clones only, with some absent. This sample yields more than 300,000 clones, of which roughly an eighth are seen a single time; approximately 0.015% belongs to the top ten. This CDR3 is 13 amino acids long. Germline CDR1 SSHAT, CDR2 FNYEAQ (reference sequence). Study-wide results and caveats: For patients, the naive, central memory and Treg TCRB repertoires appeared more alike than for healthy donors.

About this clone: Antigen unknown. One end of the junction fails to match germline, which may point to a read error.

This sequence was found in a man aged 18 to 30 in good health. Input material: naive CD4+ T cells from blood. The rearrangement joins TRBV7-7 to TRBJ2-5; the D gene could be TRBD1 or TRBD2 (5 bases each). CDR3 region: CASSLAPGETQYF. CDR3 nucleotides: TGTGCTAGCAGCTTAGCGCCAGGGGAGACCCAGTACTTC.